This passage covers 31 T cell receptor beta chains from one sample sequenced in a study of T cell changes during pregnancy in multiple sclerosis. Repertoires were generated with immunoSEQ multiplex PCR, while TCRdb's copy carries only in-frame clones and drops some. The sample carries approximately 44,000 clones, around nine tenths recorded once. This specimen consisted of CD4+ T cells from peripheral blood mononuclear cells, obtained in the first trimester of pregnancy. Receptors were obtained from a female donor with multiple sclerosis, enrolled in a pregnancy study.

The CDR3 spells CASSFWQGARTEAFF. CDR3 in DNA: TGTGCCAGCAGTTTTTGGCAGGGGGCGCGAACTGAAGCTTTCTTT. The rearrangement uses TRBV28 and TRBJ1-1; 8 bases fit TRBD1. CDR3 size: 15 residues. Per germline, CDR1 MDHEN and CDR2 SYDVKM. V trimming: 3 bases; J trimming: 5 bases; junction bases outside the gene matches: 8.

The V call is TRBV28, the J call TRBJ1-1; D is unresolved. The CDR3 spans 12 residues. CDR1 MDHEN and CDR2 SYDVKM come from the germline V gene. Trimming stripped 3 bases from V and 5 bases from J, with 7 bases between. CDR3 sequence: CASSFSVTEAFF. In nucleotides, the CDR3 is TGTGCCAGCAGTTTCTCCGTTACTGAAGCTTTCTTT.

This clone was seen a single time. V usage is TRBV28 and J usage is TRBJ1-1; 7 bases match TRBD1. The CDR3 spans 13 residues. V was clipped by 6 bases and J by 7 bases; unmatched bases: 8. Germline assignment: CDR1 MDHEN and CDR2 SYDVKM. The CDR3 nucleotides read TGTGCCAGCAGATCAGGGGGGCTGGATGAAGCTTTCTTT. Protein product: CASRSGGLDEAFF. The variable domain in full, with the rest retrieved from reference TRBV28 and TRBJ1-1, is DVKVTQSSRYLVKRTGEKVFLECVQDMDHENMFWYRQDPGLGLRLIYFSYDVKMKEKGDIPEGYSVSREKKERFSLILESASTNQTSMYLCASRSGGLDEAFFGQGTRLTVV.

The chain uses TRBV27 and TRBJ2-7; 7 nucleotides match TRBD1. The CDR3 has 14 amino acids. J lost 2 bases, V lost 7 bases, and 8 bases had no gene match. Germline values: CDR1 MNHEY, CDR2 SMNVEV (reference sequence). The CDR3 bases are TGTGCCAGCACCATAAGACAGGGAACCTACGAGCAGTACTTC. This sequence encodes CASTIRQGTYEQYF.

V gene TRBV5-4 combines with J gene TRBJ2-3, with a weak D call TRBD2 (6 bases). The CDR3 has 15 residues. Germline assignment: CDR1 SGHNT and CDR2 YYREEE (reference sequence). With 4 bases removed from V and 1 base from J, the gap between germline ends came to 13 bases. CDR3 in DNA: TGTGCCAGCAGCGGGTGGGGGGTCGGCACAGATACGCAGTATTTT. Its protein product is CASSGWGVGTDTQYF.

The V call is TRBV29-1, the J call TRBJ1-2, with 10 positions matching TRBD1. The trim removed 7 bases at V and 4 bases at J, leaving 3 bases unmatched. Germline V gene data show CDR1 as SQVTM and CDR2 as ANQGSEA. CDR3 length: 12 amino acids. Written as DNA, the CDR3 is TGCAGCGGGGACAGGGGCCCCTATGGCTACACCTTC. This gives the protein CSGDRGPYGYTF.

The chain employs TRBV29-1 and TRBJ2-3; 10 bases line up with TRBD2. Germline CDR1 reads SQVTM; CDR2 reads ANQGSEA. Trimming at V came to 2 bases and at J to 2 bases, leaving 1 base not matched to a gene. The CDR3 runs 14 residues. CDR3 coding DNA: TGCAGCGTTGAAACTAGCGGGATCACAGATACGCAGTATTTT. Protein product: CSVETSGITDTQYF.

This rearrangement joins TRBV14 to TRBJ1-3; D not resolved. V lost 3 bases, J lost 0 bases, and 18 bases lay in between. The CDR3 loop spans 18 amino acids. CDR1 is SGHDN and CDR2 is FVKESK in the germline V gene. The CDR3 nucleotides are TGTGCCAGCAGCCAGAAGGTCTTTCAGGCCTCCTCTGGAAACACCATATATTTT. As protein: CASSQKVFQASSGNTIYF.

V and J are TRBV5-1 and TRBJ2-3; 10 positions match TRBD2. The CDR3 loop spans 17 amino acids. The germline gives CDR1 SGHRS, CDR2 YFSETQ. Germline trimming cut 3 bases from V and 0 bases from J; bases unmatched to any gene: 7. CDR3 loop: CASSSSGRATSTDTQYF. CDR3 nucleotides: TGCGCCAGCAGCTCGAGCGGGAGGGCCACTAGCACAGATACGCAGTATTTT.

This chain links TRBV4-2 with TRBJ1-5, with 8 bases lining up with TRBD1. Germline V CDR1 and CDR2: LGHNA, YNFKEQ. The CDR3 loop spans 12 amino acids. Trimming at V came to 2 bases and at J to 14 bases, leaving 5 bases not matched to a gene. CDR3 in amino acids: CASSQPTGGKHF. The CDR3 nucleotides are TGTGCCAGCAGCCAACCAACAGGGGGGAAGCATTTT.

This clone came up a few times. At one of its ends the junction is not consistent with the germline gene, which may arise from a read error. V usage is TRBV7-7 and J usage is TRBJ2-1; a weak D match, TRBD2 (5 bases). The CDR3 contains 13 residues. The germline gives CDR1 SSHAT, CDR2 FNYEAQ (reference sequence). This CDR3 is CASSFGLLNEQFF. CDR3 bases: TGTGCTAGCAGCTTTGGACTTCTCAATGAGCAGTTCTTC.

The J gene is TRBJ2-7, the V gene TRBV7-2; the D gene is possibly TRBD1 (5 bases). With 0 bases removed from V and 0 bases from J, the gap between germline ends came to 6 bases. From germline, CDR1 is SGHTA and CDR2 FQGNSA. The CDR3 totals 14 residues. DNA for the CDR3: TGTGCCAGCAGCTTAGCGGGGCTCTCCTACGAGCAGTACTTC. It encodes CASSLAGLSYEQYF.

Written as DNA, the CDR3 is TGTGCCAGCAGTGAAGTGGCACCAGGGGCTGGCTACACCTTC. Translation: CASSEVAPGAGYTF. V gene TRBV25-1 combines with J gene TRBJ1-2; a weak D match, TRBD1 (6 bases). The CDR3 is 14 residues long. CDR1 is MGHDK and CDR2 is SYGVNS in the germline V gene. The V end was cut by 2 bases, the J end by 7 bases, with 14 bases between.

The chain couples TRBV18 to TRBJ2-5, with TRBD2 identical over 8 bases. The CDR3 extends over 14 amino acids. Trimming removed 6 bases from V and 3 bases from J; junction bases left unmatched: 6. Germline V gene sequence: CDR1 KGHSH, CDR2 LQKENI. The CDR3, as DNA: TGTGCCAGCTCTTGGACTAGCCAAAAAGAGACCCAGTACTTC. It yields the protein CASSWTSQKETQYF.

This chain links TRBV7-2 with TRBJ1-6, with TRBD1 matching 8 bases. The CDR3 runs to 16 residues. Germline V lookup: CDR1 SGHTA, CDR2 FQGNSA. With V trimmed by 5 bases and J by 10 bases, 13 bases remained unmatched. The CDR3 DNA reads as TGTGCCAGCAGCCCGAGGGCCACAGGGGGAGAATCACCCCTCCACTTT. This translates into CASSPRATGGESPLHF.

This CDR3 reads CASRAGGRNEQYF. DNA of the CDR3: TGTGCCAGCAGAGCGGGAGGGAGAAACGAGCAGTACTTC. V gene TRBV11-2 combines with J gene TRBJ2-7, with 10 nucleotides matching TRBD2. The trim removed 6 bases at V and 5 bases at J, leaving 4 bases unmatched. Per germline, CDR1 SGHAT and CDR2 FQNNGV. This CDR3 is 13 amino acids long.

This chain joins TRBV4-2 and TRBJ2-4; 9 nucleotides align to TRBD2. The CDR3 runs 16 residues. From germline, CDR1 is LGHNA and CDR2 YNFKEQ. The V segment lost 6 bases and the J segment 0 bases; nucleotides outside the gene matches: 6. The CDR3 DNA is TGTGCCAGCAGTATTAGCGGGAGTTCAGCCAAAAACATTCAGTACTTC. Its translation: CASSISGSSAKNIQYF.

For this clone: The junction and the germline gene differ at one end; a read error may be behind it. The J gene is TRBJ2-7, the V gene TRBV4-2; TRBD2 agrees at 8 bases. Germline loops: CDR1 LGHNA, CDR2 YNFKEQ. This CDR3 has 16 residues. The CDR3 sequence is CASSHSASGSGYGQYF. The CDR3 bases are TGTGCCAGCAGCCATAGCGCGAGCGGGAGTGGCTACGGGCAGTACTTC.

The rearrangement joins TRBV7-2 to TRBJ2-7, with D possibly TRBD1 on 6 matching bases. V was pared by 0 bases and J by 1 base, with 10 bases between. The CDR3 runs 15 residues. Germline values: CDR1 SGHTA, CDR2 FQGNSA. In DNA, the CDR3 is TGTGCCAGCAGCTTAGCCAGGGACATTTCCTACGAGCAGTACTTC. As protein: CASSLARDISYEQYF. Full variable domain (outside the CDR3, taken from reference TRBV7-2 and TRBJ2-7): GAGVSQSPSNKVTEKGKDVELRCDPISGHTALYWYRQSLGQGLEFLIYFQGNSAPDKSGLPSDRFSAERTGGSVSTLTIQRTQQEDSAVYLCASSLARDISYEQYFGPGTRLTVT.

This clone has more than one count but fewer than ten. CDR3 residues: CASSFRGQHGYTF. As DNA, the CDR3 is TGTGCCAGCAGTTTCCGAGGACAGCATGGCTACACCTTC. The J gene is TRBJ1-2, the V gene TRBV27; D may be TRBD1 (6 bases). Germline values: CDR1 MNHEY, CDR2 SMNVEV (reference sequence). Trimming stripped 3 bases from V and 6 bases from J, with 11 bases between. This CDR3 is 13 amino acids long.

This clone was observed a single time. The genes are TRBV11-2 and TRBJ1-2, with D uncertain. This CDR3 region has 12 residues. Germline values: CDR1 SGHAT, CDR2 FQNNGV. V lost 3 bases to trimming and J lost 3 bases, with 5 bases between them. The chain's CDR3 is CASSFEDYGYTF. The CDR3 region has the DNA TGTGCCAGCAGCTTCGAGGACTATGGCTACACCTTC.

The rearrangement joins TRBV20-1 to TRBJ2-1; 7 bases fit TRBD2. Germline lookup yields CDR1 DFQATT and CDR2 SNEGSKA (reference sequence). V was clipped by 3 bases and J by 11 bases; unmatched bases: 4. The CDR3 is made up of 11 amino acids. CDR3 DNA sequence: TGCAGTGCTAGGAGCGGGGAGAAGCAGTTCTTC. Encoded protein: CSARSGEKQFF.

V usage is TRBV18 and J usage is TRBJ1-1; D ambiguous. This CDR3 contains 16 residues. Germline values: CDR1 KGHSH, CDR2 LQKENI. Trimming took off 2 bases at V and 3 bases at J, with 16 bases between the two ends. The CDR3 nucleotides are TGTGCCAGCTCACCAGGGCCCCGGGGTACCCACACTGAAGCTTTCTTT. It yields the protein CASSPGPRGTHTEAFF.

The chain joins TRBV4-2 to TRBJ1-2, with no clear D. CDR1 is LGHNA and CDR2 is YNFKEQ in the germline V gene. With 0 bases removed from V and 3 bases from J, the gap between germline ends came to 5 bases. The CDR3 is 13 residues long. DNA for the CDR3: TGTGCCAGCAGCCAAGAAGTAGACTATGGCTACACCTTC. Amino acid sequence: CASSQEVDYGYTF.

The rearrangement links TRBV2 to TRBJ2-2; 11 nucleotides match TRBD2. Per the germline V gene, CDR1 is SNHLY and CDR2 is FYNNEI. The CDR3 covers 17 residues. The V segment lost 6 bases and the J segment 3 bases; nucleotides outside the gene matches: 9. The CDR3 reads CASSGSPSGRYTGELFF. The CDR3 nucleotides read TGTGCCAGCAGCGGTTCGCCTAGCGGGAGGTACACCGGGGAGCTGTTTTTT.

The chain joins TRBV30 to TRBJ2-5; D is uncertain. The germline CDR1 and CDR2 sequences are GTSNPN and SVGIG (reference sequence). The ends were cut back, 1 base at V and 7 bases at J, with 10 bases in the middle. This CDR3 is built from 12 residues. The CDR3 protein is CAWSASAGTQYF. CDR3 coding DNA: TGTGCCTGGAGTGCTTCCGCAGGGACCCAGTACTTC.

The rearrangement joins TRBV6-5 to TRBJ1-1; 7 bases agree with TRBD1. The CDR3 sequence is 14 residues long. The trim removed 6 bases at V and 1 base at J, leaving 5 bases unmatched. The germline CDR1 and CDR2 sequences are MNHEY and SVGAGI. The CDR3 DNA reads TGTGCCAGCAGCCCGGGACAGAGGAACACTGAAGCTTTCTTT. Protein sequence: CASSPGQRNTEAFF.

This clone was detected once. One end of the junction does not line up with germline, which may come from a read error. The rearrangement joins TRBV20-1 to TRBJ2-1; D perhaps matches TRBD2 (5 bases). CDR3 size: 11 residues. Germline CDR1 reads DFQATT; CDR2 reads SNEGSKA (reference sequence). Here the CDR3 DNA reads TGCAGTGCTAGAGATAGCCCCCCCGGGGTCTTC. It specifies CSARDSPPGVF.

The V gene is TRBV5-6, the J gene TRBJ2-1; D may be TRBD1 (6 bases). CDR1 is SGHDT and CDR2 is YYEEEE in the germline V gene. The V gene lost 2 bases and the J gene lost 5 bases, with 17 bases spanning the gap. This CDR3 contains 16 residues. As DNA, the CDR3 is TGTGCCAGCAGCTTTACCATCAGGACAGCCCACAATGAGCAGTTCTTC. This translates into CASSFTIRTAHNEQFF.

This chain connects TRBV2 to TRBJ1-2; 9 bases match TRBD1. The J segment lost 3 bases and the V segment lost 10 bases, leaving 6 bases of the junction unmatched. The germline V gene has CDR1 SNHLY and CDR2 FYNNEI. The CDR3 has 13 amino acids. The CDR3 sequence: CATRTGVYYGYTF. The CDR3 region has the DNA TGTGCCACTAGGACAGGGGTTTACTATGGCTACACCTTC.

The chain is built from TRBV27 and TRBJ2-5; tentative D call: TRBD2 (5 bases). The V end lost 6 bases, the J end lost 5 bases, and 16 bases lay between the germline ends. The germline gives CDR1 MNHEY, CDR2 SMNVEV (reference sequence). The CDR3 runs to 14 residues. The CDR3: CASSPGGSWETQYF. The CDR3 region has the DNA TGTGCCAGCAGCCCAGGTGGGAGCTGGGAGACCCAGTACTTC.